This T cell receptor (beta chain) was captured by sequencing in a study of blood T cell repertoires in COVID-19. Using immunoSEQ multiplex PCR, the repertoire was profiled, and TCRdb retains in-frame clones only, with some absent. The table has more than 200,000 clones, 80% to 90% seen once. This clone has only a few counts. This sequence originates from a middle-aged woman with active or convalescent COVID-19. Material: peripheral blood.

The chain's CDR3 is CASSQEGLALTDTQYF. As DNA, the CDR3 is TGTGCCAGCAGCCAAGAGGGACTAGCTCTCACAGATACGCAGTATTTT. V gene TRBV3-1 (or the pseudogene TRBV3-2) combines with J gene TRBJ2-3; 9 nucleotides line up with TRBD2. V gave up 0 bases and J gave up 2 bases; unmatched junction bases: 3. The CDR3 sequence is 16 residues long. The V gene's germline CDR1 is LGHDT and CDR2 YNNKEL (reference sequence).